This section outlines one TCR beta chain sequence together with its context. Its antigen remains unknown. Sorted CD4+ subsets: naive, central memory, regulatory, stem cell-like memory (CD45RO/CCR7/CD25/CD127/CD95/CD27 panel). This sample is part of a study of beta chain features in type 1 diabetes. Study observations and caveats: There was a moderate but significant shortening of TCRB CDR3s in all four CD4+ subsets of Type 1 diabetes patients. Short templates might get an advantage during PCR, and this would be equal in patients and controls. Researchers cautioned that cDNA sequencing could over-represent cells with high TCR expression.

The ends were cut back, 1 base at V and 4 bases at J, with 19 bases in the middle. Looked up from germline, CDR1 is SGHDT and CDR2 is YYEEEE. This CDR3 has 17 residues. Sequencing targeted expressed TCRB transcripts, as all isolated RNA had been reverse transcribed. There were around 3.5 million reads on average in the naive, central memory and regulatory T cell samples. Clones were read by immunoSEQ multiplex PCR, and TCRdb kept only the in-frame ones, dropping some. This table holds approximately 360,000 clones, around an eighth found once. Sequencing input: naive CD4+ T cells from blood. J is TRBJ2-3 and V is TRBV5-6; weak D call: TRBD2 (6 bases). This TCR came from a woman younger than 30 with type 1 diabetes. The DNA of the CDR3 is TGTGCCAGCAGCTTGTGGTCCGGGGGTAGGGGCCCAGATACGCAGTATTTT. It yields the protein CASSLWSGGRGPDTQYF.